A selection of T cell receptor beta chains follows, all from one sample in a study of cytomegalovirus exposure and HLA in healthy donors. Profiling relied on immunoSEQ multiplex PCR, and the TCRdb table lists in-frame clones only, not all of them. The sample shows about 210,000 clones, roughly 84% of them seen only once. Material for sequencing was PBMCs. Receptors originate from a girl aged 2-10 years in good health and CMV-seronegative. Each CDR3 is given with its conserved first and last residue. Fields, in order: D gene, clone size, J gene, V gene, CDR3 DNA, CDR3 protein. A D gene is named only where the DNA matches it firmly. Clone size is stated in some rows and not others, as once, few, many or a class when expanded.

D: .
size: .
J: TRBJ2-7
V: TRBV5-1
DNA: TGCGCCAGCAGTCATACGTTCAGGGCAGGACCAACCTACGAGCAGTACTTC
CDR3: CASSHTFRAGPTYEQYF

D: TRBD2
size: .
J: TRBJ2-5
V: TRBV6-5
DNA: TGTGCCAGCAGACGACGGGACTATCAAGAGACCCAGTACTTC
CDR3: CASRRRDYQETQYF

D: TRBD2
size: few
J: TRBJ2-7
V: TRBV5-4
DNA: TGTGCCAGCAGCTTTGGGCGGGAGGACTACGAGCAGTACTTC
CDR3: CASSFGREDYEQYF

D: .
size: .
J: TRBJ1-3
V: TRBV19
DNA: TGTGCCAGTAGTCCCCCTATCAGGTACTCTGGAAACACCATATATTTT
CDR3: CASSPPIRYSGNTIYF

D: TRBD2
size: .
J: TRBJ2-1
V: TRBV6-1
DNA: TGTGCCAGCAGTGGGGGGTCGGTGGGAGGGTACAATGAGCAGTTCTTC
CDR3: CASSGGSVGGYNEQFF

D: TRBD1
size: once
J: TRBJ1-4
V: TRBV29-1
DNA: TGCAGCGTTGAAGACCCCGGGACAGGGGGCACGTCAACTAATGAAAAACTGTTTTTT
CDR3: CSVEDPGTGGTSTNEKLFF

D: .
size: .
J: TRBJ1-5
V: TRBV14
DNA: TGTGCCAGCAGCCGCGAGCTTTATAGCAATCAGCCCCAGCATTTT
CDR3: CASSRELYSNQPQHF

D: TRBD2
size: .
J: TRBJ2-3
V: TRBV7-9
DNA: TGTGCCAGCAGCCCACTAGCGTCCTACGCAGATACGCAGTATTTT
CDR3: CASSPLASYADTQYF

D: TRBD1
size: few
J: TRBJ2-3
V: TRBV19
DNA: TGTGCCAGTAGTATCACCGGGACAGGGCACACAGATACGCAGTATTTT
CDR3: CASSITGTGHTDTQYF

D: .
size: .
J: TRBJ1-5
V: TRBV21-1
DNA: TGTGCCAGCAGCAAAAGGCGTGGACAGCCTAATCAGCCCCAGCATTTT
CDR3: CASSKRRGQPNQPQHF

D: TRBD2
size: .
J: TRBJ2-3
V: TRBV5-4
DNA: TGTGCCAGCAGCCTGACTAGCGGGAGATCCTCGTCGCAGTATTTT
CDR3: CASSLTSGRSSSQYF

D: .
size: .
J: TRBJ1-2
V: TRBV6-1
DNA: TGTGCCAGCAGTGATAAGGGGATCGGGCGGGGCTACACCTTC
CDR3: CASSDKGIGRGYTF

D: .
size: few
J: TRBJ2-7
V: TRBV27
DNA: TGTGCCAGCAGCTTGGCAGGGTCCTCCTACGAGCAGTACTTC
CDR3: CASSLAGSSYEQYF

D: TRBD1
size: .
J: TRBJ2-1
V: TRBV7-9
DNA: TGTGCCAGCAGCTTGAGGGGGCGTCTAGAGGGGCAGAATGAGCAGTTCTTC
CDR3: CASSLRGRLEGQNEQFF

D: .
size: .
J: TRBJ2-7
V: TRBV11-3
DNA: TGTGCCAGCAGCCCCGACCTCAGGGCCCCTTTCTCCTACGAGCAGTACTTC
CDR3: CASSPDLRAPFSYEQYF

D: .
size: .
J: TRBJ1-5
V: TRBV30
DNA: TGTGCCTGGAGTGTAGGAGGGAACAATCAGCCCCAGCATTTT
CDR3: CAWSVGGNNQPQHF

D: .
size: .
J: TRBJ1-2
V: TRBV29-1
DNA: TGCAGCGGGGGGCTCCTAGGGAAAGCTAACTATGGCTACACCTTC
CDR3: CSGGLLGKANYGYTF

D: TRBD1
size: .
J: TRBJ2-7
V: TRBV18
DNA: TGTGCCAGCTCACCGGGACAGGGAAGCTACGAGCAGTACTTC
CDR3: CASSPGQGSYEQYF

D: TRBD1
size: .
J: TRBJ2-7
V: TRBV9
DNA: TGTGCCAGCAGCGTAGTCGCAGGGGGCTACGAGCAGTACTTC
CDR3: CASSVVAGGYEQYF

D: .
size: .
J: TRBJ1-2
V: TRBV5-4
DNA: TGTGCCAGCAGCCCCCGAGGACAGTTTAACTATGGCTACACCTTC
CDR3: CASSPRGQFNYGYTF

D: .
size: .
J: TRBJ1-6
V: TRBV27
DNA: TGTGCCAGCAGTTTAGGGTTTCCATCGGAGAGCTCCTATAATTCACCCCTCCACTTT
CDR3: CASSLGFPSESSYNSPLHF

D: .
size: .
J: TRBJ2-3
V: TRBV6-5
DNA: TGTGCCAGCAGCTCGAAGGCAGGGGCTGAAAATACGCAGTATTTT
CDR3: CASSSKAGAENTQYF

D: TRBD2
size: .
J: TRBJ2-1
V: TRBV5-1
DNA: TGCGCCAGCAGCTTGGGGGCTAGCGGATACAATGAGCAGTTCTTC
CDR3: CASSLGASGYNEQFF

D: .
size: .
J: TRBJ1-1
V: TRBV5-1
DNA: TGCGCCAGCGTCCCAGGGAACACTGAAGCTTTCTTT
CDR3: CASVPGNTEAFF

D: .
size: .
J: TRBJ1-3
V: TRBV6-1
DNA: TGTGCCAGCCGTTCGGGTGTGTGGGACACCATATATTTT
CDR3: CASRSGVWDTIYF

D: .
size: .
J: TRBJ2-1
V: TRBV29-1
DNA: TGCAGCGTTGAATTCGAGGTGGATGAGCAGTTCTTC
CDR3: CSVEFEVDEQFF

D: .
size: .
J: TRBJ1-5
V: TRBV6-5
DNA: TGTGCCAGCAGTTACGGGGGGAATCAGCCCCAGCATTTT
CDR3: CASSYGGNQPQHF

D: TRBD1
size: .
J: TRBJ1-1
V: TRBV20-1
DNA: TGCAGTGCTAGGGAGAGACAGGGGGCTTTCTTT
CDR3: CSARERQGAFF

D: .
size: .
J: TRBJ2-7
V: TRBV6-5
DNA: TGTGCCAGCAGTTACTGGAACAGGGGAGGCTACGAGCAGTACTTC
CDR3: CASSYWNRGGYEQYF

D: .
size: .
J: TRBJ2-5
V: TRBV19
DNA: TGTGCCAGTAGTTTCTGGGGACAAGAAGAGACCCAGTACTTC
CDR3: CASSFWGQEETQYF

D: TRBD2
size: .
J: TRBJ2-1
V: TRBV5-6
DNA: TGTGCCAGCAGCATTCCAGCGGGGGTCTCCTACAATGAGCAGTTCTTC
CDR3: CASSIPAGVSYNEQFF

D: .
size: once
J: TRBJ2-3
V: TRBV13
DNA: TGTGCCAGCAGGTCAGGGGAGGGTACGCAGTATTTT
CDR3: CASRSGEGTQYF

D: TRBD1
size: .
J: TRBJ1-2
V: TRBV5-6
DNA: TGTGCCAGCAGCTACCGGGACAGGGGGCTATATGGCTACACCTTC
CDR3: CASSYRDRGLYGYTF

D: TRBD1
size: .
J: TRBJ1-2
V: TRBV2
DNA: TGTGCCAGCAGTGGGGGATCCGGACAGGCCTATGGCTACACCTTC
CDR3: CASSGGSGQAYGYTF

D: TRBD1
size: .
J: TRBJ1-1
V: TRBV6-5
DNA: TGTGCCAGCAAGGATGACAGGGGTGGCACTGAAGCTTTCTTT
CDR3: CASKDDRGGTEAFF

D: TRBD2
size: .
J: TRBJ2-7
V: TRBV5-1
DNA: TGCGCCAGCAGCGCGGGCGGACTAGCGGGGCCTAGGAGCTCCTACGAGCAGTACTTC
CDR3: CASSAGGLAGPRSSYEQYF

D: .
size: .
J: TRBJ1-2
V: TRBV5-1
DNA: TGCGCCAGCAGCCCCGGACAGCTAGCCTATGGCTACACCTTC
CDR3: CASSPGQLAYGYTF

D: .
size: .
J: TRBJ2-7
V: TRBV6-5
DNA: TGTGCCAGCAGTTACGGAGCGTGGCCTGTATACGAGCAGTACTTC
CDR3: CASSYGAWPVYEQYF

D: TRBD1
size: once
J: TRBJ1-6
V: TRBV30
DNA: TGTGCCTGGAGTGTCCGGGGCCGTGTCGACAGGGTGGATCCCAATTCACCCCTCCACTTT
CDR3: CAWSVRGRVDRVDPNSPLHF

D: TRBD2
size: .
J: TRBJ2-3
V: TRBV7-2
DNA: TGTGCCAGCAGCGAAGCGGGGTCCACAGATACGCAGTATTTT
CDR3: CASSEAGSTDTQYF

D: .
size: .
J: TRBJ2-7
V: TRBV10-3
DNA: TGTGCCATCAGTGATCCGGGTAGGGGGGGTACCTACGAGCAGTACTTC
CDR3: CAISDPGRGGTYEQYF

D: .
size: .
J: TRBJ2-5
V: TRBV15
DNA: TGTGCCACCAACAGAGATATCGGCAGGGTAGAGACCCAGTACTTC
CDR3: CATNRDIGRVETQYF